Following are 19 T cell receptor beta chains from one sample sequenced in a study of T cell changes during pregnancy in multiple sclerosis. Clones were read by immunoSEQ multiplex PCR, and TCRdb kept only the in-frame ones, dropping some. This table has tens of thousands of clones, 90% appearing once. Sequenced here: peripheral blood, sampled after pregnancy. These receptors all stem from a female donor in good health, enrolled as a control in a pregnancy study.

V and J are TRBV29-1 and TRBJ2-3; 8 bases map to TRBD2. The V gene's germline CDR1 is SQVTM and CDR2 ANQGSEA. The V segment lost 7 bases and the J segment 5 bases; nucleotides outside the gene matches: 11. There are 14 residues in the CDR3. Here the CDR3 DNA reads TGCAGCGCTCAGGCGGGGGGCCGTATAGATACGCAGTATTTT. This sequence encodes CSAQAGGRIDTQYF.

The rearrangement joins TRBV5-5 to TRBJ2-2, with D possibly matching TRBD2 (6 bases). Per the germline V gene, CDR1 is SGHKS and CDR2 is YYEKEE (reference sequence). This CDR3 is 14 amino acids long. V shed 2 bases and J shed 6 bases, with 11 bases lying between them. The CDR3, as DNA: TGTGCCAGCAGCTTAGATACGGGGGCCGGGGAGCTGTTTTTT. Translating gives CASSLDTGAGELFF.

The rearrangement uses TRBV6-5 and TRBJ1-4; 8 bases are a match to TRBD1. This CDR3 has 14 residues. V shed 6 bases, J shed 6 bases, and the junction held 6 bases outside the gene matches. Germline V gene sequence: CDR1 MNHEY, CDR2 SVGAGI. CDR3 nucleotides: TGTGCCAGCAGCTGGACAGGGCCGGATGAAAAACTGTTTTTT. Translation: CASSWTGPDEKLFF.

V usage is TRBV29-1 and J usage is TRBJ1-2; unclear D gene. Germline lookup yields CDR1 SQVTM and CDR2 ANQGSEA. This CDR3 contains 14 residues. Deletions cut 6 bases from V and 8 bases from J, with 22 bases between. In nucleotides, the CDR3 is TGCAGCGTAGGCCGGCTGGGCACGGTGAGCGGCTACACCTTC. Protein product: CSVGRLGTVSGYTF.

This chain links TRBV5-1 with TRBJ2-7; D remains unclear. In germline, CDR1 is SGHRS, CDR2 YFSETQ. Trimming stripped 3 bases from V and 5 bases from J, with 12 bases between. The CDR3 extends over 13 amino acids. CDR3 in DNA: TGCGCCAGCAGCTCCTCCCTGGCCCACGAGCAGTACTTC. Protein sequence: CASSSSLAHEQYF.

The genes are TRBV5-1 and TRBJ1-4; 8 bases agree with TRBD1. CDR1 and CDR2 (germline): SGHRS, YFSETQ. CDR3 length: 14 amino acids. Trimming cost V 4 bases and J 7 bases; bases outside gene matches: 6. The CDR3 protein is CASSLDRGGEKLFF. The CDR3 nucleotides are TGCGCCAGCAGCCTAGACAGGGGTGGTGAAAAACTGTTTTTT.

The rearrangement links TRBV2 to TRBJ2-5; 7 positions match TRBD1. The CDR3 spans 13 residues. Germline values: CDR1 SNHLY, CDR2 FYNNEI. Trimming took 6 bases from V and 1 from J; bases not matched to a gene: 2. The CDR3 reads CASRGTAQETQYF. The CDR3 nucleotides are TGTGCCAGCAGGGGGACAGCCCAAGAGACCCAGTACTTC.

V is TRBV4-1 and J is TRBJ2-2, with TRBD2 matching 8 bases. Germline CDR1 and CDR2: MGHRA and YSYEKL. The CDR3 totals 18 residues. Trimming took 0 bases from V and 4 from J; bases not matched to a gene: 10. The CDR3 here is CASSQEVRTSLGTGELFF. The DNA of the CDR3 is TGCGCCAGCAGCCAAGAAGTACGGACTAGCTTGGGCACCGGGGAGCTGTTTTTT.

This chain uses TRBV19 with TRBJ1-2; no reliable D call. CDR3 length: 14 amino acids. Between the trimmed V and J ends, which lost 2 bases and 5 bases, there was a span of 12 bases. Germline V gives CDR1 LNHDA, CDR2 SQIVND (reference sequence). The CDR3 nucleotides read TGTGCCAGTAGTATAAGCAGCGGGCGATATGGCTACACCTTC. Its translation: CASSISSGRYGYTF. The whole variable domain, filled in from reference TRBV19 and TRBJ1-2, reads DGGITQSPKYLFRKEGQNVTLSCEQNLNHDAMYWYRQDPGQGLRLIYYSQIVNDFQKGDIAEGYSVSREKKESFPLTVTSAQKNPTAFYLCASSISSGRYGYTFGSGTRLTVV.

In nucleotides, the CDR3 is TGTGCCAGCAGCTTCCGGACTAGCGGGGGAGCAGATACGCAGTATTTT. It translates to CASSFRTSGGADTQYF. V usage is TRBV9 and J usage is TRBJ2-3, with 13 positions matching TRBD2. This CDR3 contains 16 residues. The germline V gene has CDR1 SGDLS and CDR2 YYNGEE. Unmatched junction bases numbered 6, after V lost 4 bases and J lost 4 bases.

The CDR3 coding sequence is TGTGCCAGCAGCTTAGTCGAGACTAGCAGTCCTACAGATACGCAGTATTTT. It codes for CASSLVETSSPTDTQYF. This chain joins TRBV7-8 and TRBJ2-3; 7 nucleotides line up with TRBD2. After removal of 1 base from V and 3 bases from J, the junction contained 10 bases not matched to a gene. This CDR3 is 17 amino acids long. Germline V gene data show CDR1 as SGHVS and CDR2 as FQNEAQ.

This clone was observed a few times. The CDR3 region is CASSPGQGRNSPLHF. CDR3 nucleotides: TGTGCCAGCAGTCCGGGACAGGGGCGAAATTCACCCCTCCACTTT. The chain links TRBV2 to TRBJ1-6; 10 bases match TRBD1. This CDR3 spans 15 amino acids. V lost 5 bases and J lost 7; bases outside the gene matches: 5. Germline V gives CDR1 SNHLY, CDR2 FYNNEI.

CDR3 amino acids: CASSVVGGGATGELFF. The CDR3 DNA follows: TGTGCCAGCAGCGTAGTCGGCGGGGGGGCAACCGGGGAGCTGTTTTTT. This sequence joins TRBV9 and TRBJ2-2, with 9 bases lining up with TRBD2. V was clipped by 0 bases and J by 5 bases; unmatched bases: 5. This CDR3 has 16 residues. Germline CDR1 is SGDLS and CDR2 is YYNGEE.

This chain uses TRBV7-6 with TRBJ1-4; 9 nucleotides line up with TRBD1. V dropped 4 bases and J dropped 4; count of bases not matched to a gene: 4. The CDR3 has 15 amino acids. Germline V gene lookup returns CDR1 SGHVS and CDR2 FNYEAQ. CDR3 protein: CASSSTGGNNEKLFF. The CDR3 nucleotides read TGTGCCAGCAGCTCGACAGGGGGGAATAATGAAAAACTGTTTTTT.

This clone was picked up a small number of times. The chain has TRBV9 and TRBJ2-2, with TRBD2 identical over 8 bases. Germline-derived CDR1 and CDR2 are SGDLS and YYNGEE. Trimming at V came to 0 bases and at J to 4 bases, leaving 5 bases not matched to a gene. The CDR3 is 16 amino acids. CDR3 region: CASSVGRGAFTGELFF. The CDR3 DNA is TGTGCCAGCAGCGTAGGGCGGGGGGCGTTCACCGGGGAGCTGTTTTTT. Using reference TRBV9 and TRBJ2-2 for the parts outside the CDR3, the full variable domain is DSGVTQTPKHLITATGQRVTLRCSPRSGDLSVYWYQQSLDQGLQFLIQYYNGEERAKGNILERFSAQQFPDLHSELNLSSLELGDSALYFCASSVGRGAFTGELFFGEGSRLTVL.

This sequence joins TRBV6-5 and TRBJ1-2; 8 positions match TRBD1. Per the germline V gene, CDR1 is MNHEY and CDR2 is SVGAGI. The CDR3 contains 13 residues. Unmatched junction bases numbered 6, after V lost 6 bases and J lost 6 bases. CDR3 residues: CASSRDRGHGYTF. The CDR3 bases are TGTGCCAGCAGCCGCGACAGGGGACATGGCTACACCTTC.

The CDR3 protein is CASSLVRDSLYEQYF. The CDR3 bases are TGTGCCAGCAGCTTAGTGAGGGACAGTCTCTACGAGCAGTACTTC. The gene calls are TRBV7-9 and TRBJ2-7; 7 bases match TRBD1. V shed 1 base and J 3 bases; nucleotides not matched to a gene: 6. Germline loops: CDR1 SEHNR, CDR2 FQNEAQ (reference sequence). This CDR3 is 15 amino acids long.

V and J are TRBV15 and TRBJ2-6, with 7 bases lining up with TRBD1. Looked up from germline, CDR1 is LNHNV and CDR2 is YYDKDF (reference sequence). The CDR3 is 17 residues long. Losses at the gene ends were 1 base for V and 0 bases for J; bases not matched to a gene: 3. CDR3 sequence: CATSRGDRSSGANVLTF. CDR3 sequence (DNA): TGTGCCACCAGCAGAGGGGACAGAAGCTCTGGGGCCAACGTCCTGACTTTC. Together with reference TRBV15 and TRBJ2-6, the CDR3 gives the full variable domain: DAMVIQNPRYQVTQFGKPVTLSCSQTLNHNVMYWYQQKSSQAPKLLFHYYDKDFNNEADTPDNFQSRRPNTSFCFLDIRSPGLGDTAMYLCATSRGDRSSGANVLTFGAGSRLTVL.

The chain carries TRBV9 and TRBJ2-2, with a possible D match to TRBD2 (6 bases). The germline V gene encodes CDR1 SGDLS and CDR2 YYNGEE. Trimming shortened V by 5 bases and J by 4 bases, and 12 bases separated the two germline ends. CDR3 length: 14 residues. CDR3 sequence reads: CASRRDFFTGELFF. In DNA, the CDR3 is TGTGCCAGCAGGCGGGACTTCTTCACCGGGGAGCTGTTTTTT.